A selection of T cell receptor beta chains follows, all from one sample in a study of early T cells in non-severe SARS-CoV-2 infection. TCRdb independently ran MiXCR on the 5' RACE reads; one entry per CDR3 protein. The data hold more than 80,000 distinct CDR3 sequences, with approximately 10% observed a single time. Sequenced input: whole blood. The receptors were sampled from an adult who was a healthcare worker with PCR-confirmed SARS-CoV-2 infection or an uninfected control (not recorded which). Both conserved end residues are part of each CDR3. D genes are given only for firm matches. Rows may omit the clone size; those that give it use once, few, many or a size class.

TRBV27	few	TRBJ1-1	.	TGTGCCAGCAGTTGGTCTCCGGGACTGATGGACACTGAAGCTTTCTTT	CASSWSPGLMDTEAFF
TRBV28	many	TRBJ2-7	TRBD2	TGTGCCAGCGGGAGGGTTAACTACGAGCAGTACTTC	CASGRVNYEQYF
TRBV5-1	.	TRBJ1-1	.	TGCGCCAGCAGCTTGGCCCAGGGGCTTGACACTGAAGCTTTCTTT	CASSLAQGLDTEAFF
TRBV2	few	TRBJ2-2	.	TGTGCCAGCAGTGAACAGGCGAACACCGGGGAGCTGTTTTTT	CASSEQANTGELFF
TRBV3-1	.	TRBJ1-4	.	TGTGCCAGCACCCCCTATGCTAGCGGAGAAAAACTGTTTTTT	CASTPYASGEKLFF
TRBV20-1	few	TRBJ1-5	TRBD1	TGCAGTGCGATTGAGGGGGCTAGCAATCAGCCCCAGCATTTT	CSAIEGASNQPQHF
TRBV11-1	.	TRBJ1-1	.	TGTGCCAGCAGCTTAAACAGGGTATCGGTTGAAGCTTTCTTT	CASSLNRVSVEAFF
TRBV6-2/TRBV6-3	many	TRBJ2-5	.	TGTGCCAGCAGTTACCCACAGGAGACCCAGTACTTC	CASSYPQETQYF
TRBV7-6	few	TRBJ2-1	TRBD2	TGTGCCAGCAGCTTAGCCGGGAGCGGGAGGAATGAGCAGTTCTTC	CASSLAGSGRNEQFF
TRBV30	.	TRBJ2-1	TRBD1	TGTGCCTGGAGGAGATCAGGGGGCTCCTACAATGAGCAGTTCTTC	CAWRRSGGSYNEQFF
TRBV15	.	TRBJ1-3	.	TGTGCCACCAGCAGAGATCTCTTCGGGGAATCTGGAAACACCATATATTTT	CATSRDLFGESGNTIYF
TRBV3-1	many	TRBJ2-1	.	TGTGCCAGCAGCCAGTTGCTTTTCTCCTACAATGAGCAGTTCTTC	CASSQLLFSYNEQFF
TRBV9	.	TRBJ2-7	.	TGTGCCAGCACCCCCGGGACTCACTACGAGCAGTACTTC	CASTPGTHYEQYF
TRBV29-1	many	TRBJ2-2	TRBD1	TGCAGCGTTGAGGGCAGGGGGCACGGGGAGCTGTTTTTT	CSVEGRGHGELFF
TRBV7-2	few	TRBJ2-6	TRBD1	TGTGCCAGCAGACCCGAACAGGGGGCGGCCCCTGGGGCCAACGTCCTGACTTTC	CASRPEQGAAPGANVLTF